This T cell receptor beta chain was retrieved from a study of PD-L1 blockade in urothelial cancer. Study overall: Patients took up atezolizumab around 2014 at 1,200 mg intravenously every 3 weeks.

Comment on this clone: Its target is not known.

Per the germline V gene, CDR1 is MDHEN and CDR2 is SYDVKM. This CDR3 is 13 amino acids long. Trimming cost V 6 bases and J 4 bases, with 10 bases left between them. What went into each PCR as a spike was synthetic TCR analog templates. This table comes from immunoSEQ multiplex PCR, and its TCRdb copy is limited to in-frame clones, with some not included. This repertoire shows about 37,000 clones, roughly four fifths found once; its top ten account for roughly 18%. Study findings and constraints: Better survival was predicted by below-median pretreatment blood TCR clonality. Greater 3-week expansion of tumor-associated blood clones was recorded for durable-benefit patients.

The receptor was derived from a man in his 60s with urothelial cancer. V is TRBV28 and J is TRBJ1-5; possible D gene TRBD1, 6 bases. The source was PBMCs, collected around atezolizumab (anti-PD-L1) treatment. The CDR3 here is CASSPGQNQPQHF. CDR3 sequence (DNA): TGTGCCAGCAGCCCAGGACAGAATCAGCCCCAGCATTTT.